This record concerns one TCR beta chain sequence. What this receptor recognizes is not known. The read finishes 3 residues shy of the CDR3 end, and the germline J gene is used to complete it. For sequencing, equivalent amounts of genomic DNA were input from CVID and control samples. For every sample, a 60 bp segment covering the rearranged TCRbeta CDR3 region was amplified and then sequenced. The immunoSEQ assay, a bias-corrected multiplex PCR combined with high-throughput sequencing, was used to amplify TCRbeta. The original methods were these. Every unique nucleotide sequence counted as a clone and was annotated with V, D and J genes, copy number and frequency. Sequences were labeled productive if in frame, and non-productive if out of frame or containing stop codons. Clonality was calculated from Shannon's entropy as previously described. The predicted amino acid sequences of productive clones were used to derive mean CDR3 Kyte-Doolittle hydropathy. Using the R hclust function, scaled V gene usage was clustered hierarchically with Manhattan distance and complete linkage. Sharing of clones by CDR3 amino acid sequence was evaluated by resampling 12 repertoires per group over 100 rounds. Repertoires were searched for approximately 77 published EBV-specific and 200 to 300 published CMV-specific TCRbeta sequences. Analysis left out a couple of CVID samples that produced under 10,000 sequences, so 42 CVID repertoires remained. TCRdb took over this immuneACCESS table, retaining in-frame rearrangements with V and J assigned. Such tables are incomplete; in checked studies, under half of the missing clones stem from an unresolved V gene, and the remainder is unexplained. Clone size and the V and J calls come from that table; the DNA yielded D and trimming. The table notes over 30,000 clones here, none of them singletons. 5.5% to 7% of the sample is in the top ten clones.

The cysteine opens and the phenylalanine closes a CDR3 of 14 amino acids. Only the CDR3 bases that were read are kept: 33 of them, in frame from base 1. The CDR1 and CDR2 encoded by the germline V gene are SGHTA and FQGNSA. Compared with germline, V lacks 5 bases and J lacks 1 base; bases without a gene match: 3. The sample is drawn from a study of T cell clonality in common variable immunodeficiency (dated by TCRdb to about 2015). Diagnosis of CVID followed standard criteria, namely serum IgG, IgA and/or IgM below the normal range together with specific antibody deficiency. There were some 46 subjects in the CVID group (roughly 30 male and about 15 female), ranging in age from about 8 to 64 years, with a mean age of 40. Predominantly Caucasian heritage was noted among both the CVID patients and the healthy controls. At the time of study participation, every CVID subject had been on replacement immunoglobulin therapy for one year or longer. At the time of blood collection, no CVID subject was ill or was being treated with immunomodulatory or immunosuppressive medication. From each donor, about 5 to 8.5 ml of heparinized peripheral whole blood was collected. TCRbeta CDR3 repertoires were sequenced from genomic DNA of adults with common variable immune deficiency (CVID) and healthy adult controls. Diluted blood was density-centrifuged over Hypaque 1077 or Ficoll-Paque to isolate peripheral blood mononuclear cells. Genomic DNA was obtained from unsorted mononuclear cells using either Qiagen column purification or a centrifugation-based method.

Beyond this particular receptor, the publication reports: The authors noted that sequencing repertoires of T cell subpopulations would be needed to clarify what caused the increased clonality in CVID. Correlations of repertoire features with clinical complications were constrained by heterogeneity among patients within the CVID cohort. Although equal DNA input was used, an average of roughly 85,000 unique sequences per sample was obtained for controls, compared with roughly 33,000 for CVID samples. CVID subjects shared fewer TCRbeta clones with each other than healthy controls did (p < 0.0001). Compared with healthy controls, CVID subjects showed increased TCRbeta clonality (t-test p = 0.018), a feature most characteristic of about a third of subjects. CVID TCRbeta sequences were reported to have fewer deletions and N-nucleotide insertions and to lack highly modified clones with 13 or more V deletions.

Sequencing was performed on peripheral blood mononuclear cells. The receptor was derived from a human donor with common variable immunodeficiency. Recombination linked TRBV7-2 to TRBJ2-3; a stretch of 7 junction bases matches TRBD1. CDR3 sequence: CASSEGAGTDTQYF. The sequenced part of the CDR3 DNA is TGTGCCAGCAGCGAGGGGGCGGGCACAGATACG.